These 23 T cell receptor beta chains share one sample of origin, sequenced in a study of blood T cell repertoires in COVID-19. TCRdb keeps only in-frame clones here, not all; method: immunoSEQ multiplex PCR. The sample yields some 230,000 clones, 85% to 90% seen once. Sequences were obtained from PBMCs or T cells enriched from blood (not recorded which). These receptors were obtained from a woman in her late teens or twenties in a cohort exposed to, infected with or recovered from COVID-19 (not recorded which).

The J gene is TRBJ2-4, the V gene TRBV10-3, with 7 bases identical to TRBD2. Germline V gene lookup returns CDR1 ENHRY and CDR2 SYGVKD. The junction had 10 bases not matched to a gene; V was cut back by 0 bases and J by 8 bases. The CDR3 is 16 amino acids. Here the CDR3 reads CAISESAGEWGDIQYF. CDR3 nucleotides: TGTGCCATCAGTGAGTCGGCGGGGGAATGGGGAGACATTCAGTACTTC.

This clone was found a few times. The CDR3 reads CASSPIRGVRHNEQFF. CDR3 DNA sequence: TGTGCCAGCAGCCCCATCCGGGGTGTGAGACACAATGAGCAGTTCTTC. This chain connects TRBV5-6 to TRBJ2-1, with D possibly matching TRBD2 (5 bases). CDR1 is SGHDT, CDR2 YYEEEE, per germline. The CDR3 covers 16 residues. V lost 4 bases and J 5 bases, leaving 19 bases between the germline ends.

The CDR3: CASSVGVPRQGYYGYTF. CDR3 nucleotide sequence: TGTGCCAGCAGCGTAGGAGTCCCCCGACAGGGTTACTATGGCTACACCTTC. The V call is TRBV9, the J call TRBJ1-2, with TRBD1 matching 7 bases. There are 17 residues in the CDR3. CDR1 is SGDLS, CDR2 YYNGEE, per germline. With 0 bases clipped from V and 3 bases from J, the junction kept 11 bases outside the gene matches. The whole variable domain, filled in from reference TRBV9 and TRBJ1-2, reads DSGVTQTPKHLITATGQRVTLRCSPRSGDLSVYWYQQSLDQGLQFLIQYYNGEERAKGNILERFSAQQFPDLHSELNLSSLELGDSALYFCASSVGVPRQGYYGYTFGSGTRLTVV.

The CDR3 region is CASSLVSGLGSYEQYF. The DNA of the CDR3 is TGCGCCAGCAGCTTGGTTTCAGGACTAGGATCCTACGAGCAGTACTTC. The V call is TRBV5-1, the J call TRBJ2-7; 7 bases line up with TRBD2. Germline V gene lookup returns CDR1 SGHRS and CDR2 YFSETQ. Losses at the gene ends were 0 bases for V and 1 base for J; bases not matched to a gene: 7. The CDR3 is 16 residues long. The full variable domain, rest sourced from reference TRBV5-1 and TRBJ2-7, is KAGVTQTPRYLIKTRGQQVTLSCSPISGHRSVSWYQQTPGQGLQFLFEYFSETQRNKGNFPGRFSGRQFSNSRSEMNVSTLELGDSALYLCASSLVSGLGSYEQYFGPGTRLTVT.

The DNA of the CDR3 is TGTGCCAGTAGTGAACGGGACAGCCCATATGGCTACACCTTC. This encodes CASSERDSPYGYTF. The J gene is TRBJ1-2, the V gene TRBV19; the match to TRBD1 covers 7 bases. With V trimmed by 5 bases and J by 5 bases, 8 bases remained unmatched. The CDR3 runs to 14 residues. Germline V lookup: CDR1 LNHDA, CDR2 SQIVND (reference sequence).

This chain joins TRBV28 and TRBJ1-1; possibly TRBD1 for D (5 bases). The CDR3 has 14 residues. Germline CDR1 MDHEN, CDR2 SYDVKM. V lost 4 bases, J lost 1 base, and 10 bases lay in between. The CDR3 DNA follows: TGTGCCAGCAGTTCAGGGTTGTGGAACACTGAAGCTTTCTTT. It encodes CASSSGLWNTEAFF.

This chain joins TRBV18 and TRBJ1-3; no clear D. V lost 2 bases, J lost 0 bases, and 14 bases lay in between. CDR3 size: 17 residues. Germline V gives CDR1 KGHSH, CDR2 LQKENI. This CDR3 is CASSPERPPLSGNTIYF. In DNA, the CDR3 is TGTGCCAGCTCACCAGAGCGGCCACCCCTCTCTGGAAACACCATATATTTT.

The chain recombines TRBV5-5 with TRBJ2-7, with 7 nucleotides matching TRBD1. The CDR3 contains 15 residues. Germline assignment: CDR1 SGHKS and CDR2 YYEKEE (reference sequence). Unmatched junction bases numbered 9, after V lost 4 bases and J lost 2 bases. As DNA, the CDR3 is TGTGCCAGCAGCCGGGACAACAGGGGAACCTACGAGCAGTACTTC. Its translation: CASSRDNRGTYEQYF.

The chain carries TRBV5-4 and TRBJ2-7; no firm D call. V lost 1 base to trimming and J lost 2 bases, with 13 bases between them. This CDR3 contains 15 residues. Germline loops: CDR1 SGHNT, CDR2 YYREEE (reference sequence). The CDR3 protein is CASSLSADLAYEQYF. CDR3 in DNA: TGTGCCAGCAGCTTGTCGGCAGATCTAGCCTACGAGCAGTACTTC. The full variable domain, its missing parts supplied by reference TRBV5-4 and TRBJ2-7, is ETGVTQSPTHLIKTRGQQVTLRCSSQSGHNTVSWYQQALGQGPQFIFQYYREEENGRGNFPPRFSGLQFPNYSSELNVNALELDDSALYLCASSLSADLAYEQYFGPGTRLTVT.

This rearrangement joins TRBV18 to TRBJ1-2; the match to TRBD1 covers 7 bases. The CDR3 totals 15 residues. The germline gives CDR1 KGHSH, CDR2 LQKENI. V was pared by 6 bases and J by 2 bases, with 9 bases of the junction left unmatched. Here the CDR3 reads CASSKDRAGNYGYTF. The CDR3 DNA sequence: TGTGCCAGCTCGAAAGACAGGGCGGGGAACTATGGCTACACCTTC. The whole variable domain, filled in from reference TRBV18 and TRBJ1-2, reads NAGVMQNPRHLVRRRGQEARLRCSPMKGHSHVYWYRQLPEEGLKFMVYLQKENIIDESGMPKERFSAEFPKEGPSILRIQQVVRGDSAAYFCASSKDRAGNYGYTFGSGTRLTVV.

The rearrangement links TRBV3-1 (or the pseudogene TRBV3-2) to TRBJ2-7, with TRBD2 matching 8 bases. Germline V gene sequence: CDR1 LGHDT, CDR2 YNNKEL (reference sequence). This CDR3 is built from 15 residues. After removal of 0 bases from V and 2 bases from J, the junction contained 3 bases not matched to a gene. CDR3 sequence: CASSQEYGRAYEQYF. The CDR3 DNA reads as TGTGCCAGCAGCCAAGAATACGGGAGGGCCTACGAGCAGTACTTC.

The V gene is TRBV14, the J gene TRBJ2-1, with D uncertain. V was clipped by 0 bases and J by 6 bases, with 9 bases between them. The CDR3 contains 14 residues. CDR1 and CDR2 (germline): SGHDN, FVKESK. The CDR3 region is CASSQDTEGNEQFF. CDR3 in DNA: TGTGCCAGCAGCCAAGACACAGAAGGCAATGAGCAGTTCTTC.

Written as DNA, the CDR3 is TGTGCCACTCCAGGGTACAGAATACCCCTCCACTTT. This gives the protein CATPGYRIPLHF. The chain is built from TRBV6-5 and TRBJ1-6; maybe TRBD1 (5 bases). Germline V lookup: CDR1 MNHEY, CDR2 SVGAGI. V was clipped by 10 bases and J by 12 bases, with 16 bases between them. The CDR3 spans 12 residues.

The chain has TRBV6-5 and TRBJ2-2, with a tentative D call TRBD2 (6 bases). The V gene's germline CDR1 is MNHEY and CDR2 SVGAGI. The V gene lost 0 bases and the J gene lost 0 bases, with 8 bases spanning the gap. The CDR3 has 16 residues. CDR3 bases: TGTGCCAGCAGTTACTCGGCGGGGCCGAACACCGGGGAGCTGTTTTTT. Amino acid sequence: CASSYSAGPNTGELFF.

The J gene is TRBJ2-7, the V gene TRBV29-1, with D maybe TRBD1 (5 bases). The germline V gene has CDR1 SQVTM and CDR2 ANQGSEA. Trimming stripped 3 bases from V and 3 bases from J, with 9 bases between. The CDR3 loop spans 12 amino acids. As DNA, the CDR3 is TGCAGCGTTGAGTGGGGCAACTACGAGCAGTACTTC. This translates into CSVEWGNYEQYF.

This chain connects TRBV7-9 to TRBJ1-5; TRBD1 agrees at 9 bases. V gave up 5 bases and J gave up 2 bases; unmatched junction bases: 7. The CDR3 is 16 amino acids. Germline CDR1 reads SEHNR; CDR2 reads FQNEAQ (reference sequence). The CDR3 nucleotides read TGTGCCAGCAGCCCACAGGGGGCTAGCGGCAATCAGCCCCAGCATTTT. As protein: CASSPQGASGNQPQHF.

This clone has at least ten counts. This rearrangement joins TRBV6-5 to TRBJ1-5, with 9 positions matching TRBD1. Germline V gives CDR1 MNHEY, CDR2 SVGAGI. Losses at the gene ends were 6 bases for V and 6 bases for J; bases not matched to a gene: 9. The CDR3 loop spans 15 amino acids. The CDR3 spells CASRDLTGGGQPQHF. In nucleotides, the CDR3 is TGTGCCAGCAGAGACCTAACAGGGGGCGGTCAGCCCCAGCATTTT.

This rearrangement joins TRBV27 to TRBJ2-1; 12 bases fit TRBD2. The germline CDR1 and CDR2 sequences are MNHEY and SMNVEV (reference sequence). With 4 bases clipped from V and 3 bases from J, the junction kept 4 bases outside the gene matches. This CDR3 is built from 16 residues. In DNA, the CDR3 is TGTGCCAGCAGTTCAGGACTAGCGGGATTCTACAATGAGCAGTTCTTC. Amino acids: CASSSGLAGFYNEQFF.

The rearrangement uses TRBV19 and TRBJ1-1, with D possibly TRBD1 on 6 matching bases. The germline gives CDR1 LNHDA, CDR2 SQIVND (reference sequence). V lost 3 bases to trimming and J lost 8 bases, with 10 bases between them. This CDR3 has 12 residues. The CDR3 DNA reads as TGTGCCAGTAGTATGGACAGACAGGAAGCTTTCTTT. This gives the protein CASSMDRQEAFF. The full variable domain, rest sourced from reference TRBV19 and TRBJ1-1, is DGGITQSPKYLFRKEGQNVTLSCEQNLNHDAMYWYRQDPGQGLRLIYYSQIVNDFQKGDIAEGYSVSREKKESFPLTVTSAQKNPTAFYLCASSMDRQEAFFGQGTRLTVV.

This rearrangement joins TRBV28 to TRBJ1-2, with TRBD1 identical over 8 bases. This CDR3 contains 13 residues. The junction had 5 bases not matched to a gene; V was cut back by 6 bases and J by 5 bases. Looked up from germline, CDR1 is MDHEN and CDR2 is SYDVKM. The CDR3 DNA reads TGTGCCAGCAGAAGTGGACAGGGTTATGGCTACACCTTC. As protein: CASRSGQGYGYTF.

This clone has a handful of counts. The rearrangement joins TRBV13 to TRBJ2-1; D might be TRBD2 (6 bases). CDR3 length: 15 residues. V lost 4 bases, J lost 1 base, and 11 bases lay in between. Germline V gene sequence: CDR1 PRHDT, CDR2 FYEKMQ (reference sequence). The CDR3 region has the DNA TGTGCCAGCAGCTCCGGACTACTTTCCTACAATGAGCAGTTCTTC. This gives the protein CASSSGLLSYNEQFF.

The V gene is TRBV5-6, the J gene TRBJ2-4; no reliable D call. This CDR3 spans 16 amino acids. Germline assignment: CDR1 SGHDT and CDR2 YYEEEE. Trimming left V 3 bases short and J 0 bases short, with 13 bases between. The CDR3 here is CASSSPPGLAKNIQYF. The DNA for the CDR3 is TGTGCCAGCAGCTCCCCCCCTGGGCTAGCCAAAAACATTCAGTACTTC.

CDR3 DNA: TGTGCCAGTAGTACTCGGAGCTCAAACGAGCAGTACTTC. Protein product: CASSTRSSNEQYF. This sequence joins TRBV19 and TRBJ2-7; D remains ambiguous. With 4 bases removed from V and 5 bases from J, the gap between germline ends came to 12 bases. The CDR3 loop spans 13 amino acids. Germline V lookup: CDR1 LNHDA, CDR2 SQIVND (reference sequence).